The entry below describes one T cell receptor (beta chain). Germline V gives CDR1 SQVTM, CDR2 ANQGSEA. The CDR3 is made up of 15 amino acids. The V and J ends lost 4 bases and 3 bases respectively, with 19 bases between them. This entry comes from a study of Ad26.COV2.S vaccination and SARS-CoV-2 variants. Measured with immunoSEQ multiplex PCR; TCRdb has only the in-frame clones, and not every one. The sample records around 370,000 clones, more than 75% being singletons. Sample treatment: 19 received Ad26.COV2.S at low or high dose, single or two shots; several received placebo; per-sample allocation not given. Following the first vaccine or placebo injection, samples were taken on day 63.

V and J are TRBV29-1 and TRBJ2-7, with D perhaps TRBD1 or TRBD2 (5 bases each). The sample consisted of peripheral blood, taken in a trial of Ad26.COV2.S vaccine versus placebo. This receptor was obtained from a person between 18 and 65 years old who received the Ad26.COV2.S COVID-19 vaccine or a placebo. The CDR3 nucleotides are TGCAGCGTTGGACACTTTTGGGGGTCCCACTACGAGCAGTACTTC. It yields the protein CSVGHFWGSHYEQYF.